A selection of T cell receptor beta chains follows, all from one sample in a study of blood T cells in healthy people across ages. TCRdb re-derived calls from the 5' RACE reads in MiXCR, one entry per CDR3 protein. The sample shows around 1,100,000 distinct CDR3 sequences, 30% to 40% of them seen only once. Sequenced input: blood. The receptors derive from a man between 18 and 29 years old in good health. Each CDR3 is given without its conserved first and last residue.

v_call: TRBV5-1
cdr3_aa: ASSLLGGQNTGELF

v_call: TRBV18
cdr3_aa: ATAGTGGTNEQF

v_call: TRBV15
cdr3_aa: ATSREAMNTEAF

v_call: TRBV10-3
cdr3_aa: AISQGVQETQY

v_call: TRBV12-3/TRBV12-4
cdr3_aa: ASNSYRDRTTNEKLF

v_call: TRBV3-1
cdr3_aa: ASSNPRGTQY

v_call: TRBV9
cdr3_aa: ASSVGLAENTEAF

v_call: TRBV10-3
cdr3_aa: AISSGGGGDTQY

v_call: TRBV7-9
cdr3_aa: ASSVSPRGGNTEAF

v_call: TRBV20-1
cdr3_aa: SARGADRGLFNSPLH

v_call: TRBV6-5
cdr3_aa: ASSYSTGLNYGYT

v_call: TRBV21-1
cdr3_aa: ASNPCVRSSYEQY

v_call: TRBV6-6
cdr3_aa: ASSYVQGDEKLF

v_call: TRBV4-3
cdr3_aa: ASSQEGGLGQPQH

v_call: TRBV29-1
cdr3_aa: SVAAKMNTEAF

v_call: TRBV20-1
cdr3_aa: SGIIPGANTEAF

v_call: TRBV20-1
cdr3_aa: SGTSGGALSNEQF

v_call: TRBV5-1
cdr3_aa: ASSLGGQLNQPQH

v_call: TRBV5-1
cdr3_aa: ASSFADTITDTQY

v_call: TRBV20-1
cdr3_aa: SAGDRVGADTQY

v_call: TRBV2
cdr3_aa: ASSFETAYGYT

v_call: TRBV20-1
cdr3_aa: SARDLGGPPYEQF

v_call: TRBV20-1
cdr3_aa: SATRSGTGHETQY

v_call: TRBV11-2
cdr3_aa: ASSRWTGGDYGYT

v_call: TRBV11-1
cdr3_aa: ASSLAQTSNIQY

v_call: TRBV6-1
cdr3_aa: ASRALSYEQY

v_call: TRBV27
cdr3_aa: ASLGNYNEQF

v_call: TRBV10-3
cdr3_aa: AISESGVSSYNSPLH

v_call: TRBV7-9
cdr3_aa: ASSPPGQVVYEQY

v_call: TRBV2
cdr3_aa: AEARTEAF

v_call: TRBV10-3
cdr3_aa: AITGQIYNEQF

v_call: TRBV4-2
cdr3_aa: ASSQGVRVNIQY

v_call: TRBV29-1
cdr3_aa: SVESPISGNTIY

v_call: TRBV20-1
cdr3_aa: SARLQGYEQY

v_call: TRBV20-1
cdr3_aa: SAREGNRDREVEAF

v_call: TRBV7-2
cdr3_aa: ASIFDRARNQPQH

v_call: TRBV18
cdr3_aa: ASSRLVENSPLH

v_call: TRBV6-2/TRBV6-3
cdr3_aa: ASSHGSGGADTQY

v_call: TRBV29-1
cdr3_aa: SALGGGYT

v_call: TRBV7-2
cdr3_aa: ASSVNKFYGYT

v_call: TRBV30
cdr3_aa: AWSVRWGAEKLF

v_call: TRBV4-3
cdr3_aa: ASSQEVKASFSNEQY

v_call: TRBV6-2/TRBV6-3
cdr3_aa: ASNRALNTGELF

v_call: TRBV6-5
cdr3_aa: ASSWIQGGTSYGYT

v_call: TRBV7-2
cdr3_aa: ASSPGGGGYGYT

v_call: TRBV7-2
cdr3_aa: ASSLNRLAGGDNEQF

v_call: TRBV29-1
cdr3_aa: SVGPRDRVDYNEQF

v_call: TRBV7-2
cdr3_aa: ASSLSTGANTEAF

v_call: TRBV4-3
cdr3_aa: ASSRQRDRSFYGYT

v_call: TRBV20-1
cdr3_aa: SATLAGVADTQY

v_call: TRBV20-1
cdr3_aa: SVRSGTARDDEQF

v_call: TRBV12-3/TRBV12-4
cdr3_aa: ASSPGLVGTDAQY

v_call: TRBV9
cdr3_aa: ASSTRDRGLRPLH

v_call: TRBV7-2
cdr3_aa: ASSLQGAEDTQY

v_call: TRBV10-3
cdr3_aa: AISAPRTDYGYT

v_call: TRBV13
cdr3_aa: ASSPSEGGENTEAF